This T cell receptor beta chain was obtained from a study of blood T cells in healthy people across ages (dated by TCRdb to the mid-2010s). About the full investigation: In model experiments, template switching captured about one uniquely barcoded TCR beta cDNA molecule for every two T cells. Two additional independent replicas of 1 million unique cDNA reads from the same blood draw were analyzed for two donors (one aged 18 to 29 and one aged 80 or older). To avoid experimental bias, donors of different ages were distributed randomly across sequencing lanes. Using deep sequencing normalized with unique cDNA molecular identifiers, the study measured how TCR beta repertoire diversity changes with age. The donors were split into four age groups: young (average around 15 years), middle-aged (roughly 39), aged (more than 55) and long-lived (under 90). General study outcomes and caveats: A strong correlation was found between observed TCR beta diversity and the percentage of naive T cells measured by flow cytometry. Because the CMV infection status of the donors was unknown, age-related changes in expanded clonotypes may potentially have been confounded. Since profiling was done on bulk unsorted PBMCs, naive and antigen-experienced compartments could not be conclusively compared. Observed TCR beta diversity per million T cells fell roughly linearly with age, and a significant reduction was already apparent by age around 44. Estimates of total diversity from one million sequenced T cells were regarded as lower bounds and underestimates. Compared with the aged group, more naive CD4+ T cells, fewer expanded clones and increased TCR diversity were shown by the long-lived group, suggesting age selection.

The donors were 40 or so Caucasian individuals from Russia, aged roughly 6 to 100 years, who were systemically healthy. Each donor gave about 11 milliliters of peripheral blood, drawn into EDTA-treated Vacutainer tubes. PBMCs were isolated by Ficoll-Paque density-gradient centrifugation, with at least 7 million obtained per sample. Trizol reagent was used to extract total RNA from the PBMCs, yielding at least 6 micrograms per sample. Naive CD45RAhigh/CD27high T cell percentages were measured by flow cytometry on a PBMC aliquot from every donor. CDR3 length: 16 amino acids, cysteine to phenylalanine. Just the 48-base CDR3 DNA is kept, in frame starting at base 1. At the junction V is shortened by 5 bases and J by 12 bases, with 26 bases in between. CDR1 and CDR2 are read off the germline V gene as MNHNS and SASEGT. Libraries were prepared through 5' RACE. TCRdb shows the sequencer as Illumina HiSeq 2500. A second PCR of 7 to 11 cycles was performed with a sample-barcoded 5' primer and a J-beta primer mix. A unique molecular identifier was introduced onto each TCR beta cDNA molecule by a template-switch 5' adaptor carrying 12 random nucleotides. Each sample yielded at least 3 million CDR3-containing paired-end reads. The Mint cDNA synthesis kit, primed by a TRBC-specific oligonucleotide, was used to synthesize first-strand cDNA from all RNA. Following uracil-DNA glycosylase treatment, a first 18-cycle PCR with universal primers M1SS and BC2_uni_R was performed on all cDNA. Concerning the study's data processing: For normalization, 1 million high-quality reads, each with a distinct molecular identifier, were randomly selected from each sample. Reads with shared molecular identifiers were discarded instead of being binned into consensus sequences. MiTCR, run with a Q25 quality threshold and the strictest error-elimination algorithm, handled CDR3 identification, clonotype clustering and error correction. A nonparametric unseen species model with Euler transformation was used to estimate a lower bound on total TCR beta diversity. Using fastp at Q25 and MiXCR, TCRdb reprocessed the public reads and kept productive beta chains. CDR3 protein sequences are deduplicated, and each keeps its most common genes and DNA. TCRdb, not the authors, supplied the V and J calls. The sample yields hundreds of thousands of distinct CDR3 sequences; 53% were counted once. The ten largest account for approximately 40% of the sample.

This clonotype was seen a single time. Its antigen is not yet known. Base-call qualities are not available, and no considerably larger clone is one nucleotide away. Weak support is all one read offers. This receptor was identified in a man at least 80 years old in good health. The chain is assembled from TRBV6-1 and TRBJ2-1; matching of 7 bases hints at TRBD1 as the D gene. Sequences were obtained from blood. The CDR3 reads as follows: CASSPRGGGGGFGQFF. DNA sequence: TGTGCCAGCAGTCCCCGTGGAGGGGGCGGTGGGTTTGGGCAGTTCTTC.